This note documents a single T cell receptor beta chain sequence. This sample was taken from a study of blood T cell repertoires in COVID-19. Overall study: COVID-19 samples from acute and convalescent phases originated in the United States, Italy and Spain. T cells, B-cell-depleted T cells, or PBMCs provided the cDNA or gDNA that served as material.

In the original processing: Estimation of nucleated cell counts was performed using reference gene primer amplification. Clones were read by immunoSEQ multiplex PCR, and TCRdb kept only the in-frame ones, dropping some. From that table come the V and J calls and clone size; the DNA was used to work out D and trimming. The sample lists over 120,000 clones; roughly 80% were seen once. The CDR3 runs to 13 residues. Germline V gene data show CDR1 as SGHRS and CDR2 as YFSETQ. Trimming removed 4 bases from V and 5 bases from J, with 12 bases in between. This chain links TRBV5-1 with TRBJ2-5; TRBD1 might be the D (6 bases). The sample was peripheral blood. The TCR sequence derives from a man in his 70s who had recovered from COVID-19. The CDR3: CASSKDSLETQYF. Written as DNA, the CDR3 is TGCGCCAGCAGCAAGGACAGTCTGGAGACCCAGTACTTC.